The 7 T cell receptor beta chains below were found in one sample sequenced in a study of blood T cell repertoires in COVID-19. Sequencing was performed with immunoSEQ multiplex PCR; in TCRdb, only in-frame clones are kept and a portion is missing. Here the sample spans 200,000 to 250,000 clones, around nine tenths being singletons. Sequenced material: peripheral blood. The receptors here all came from a woman in her 70s with active or convalescent COVID-19.

The chain links TRBV3-1 (or the pseudogene TRBV3-2) to TRBJ2-7; D gene unclear. Per germline, CDR1 LGHDT and CDR2 YNNKEL (reference sequence). The length of the CDR3 is 15 residues. V lost 0 bases and J lost 0, with 9 bases in between. The CDR3 reads CASSQELGSSYEQYF. The CDR3 coding sequence is TGTGCCAGCAGCCAAGAGCTGGGCAGCTCCTACGAGCAGTACTTC.

This sequence joins TRBV5-1 and TRBJ2-1; the D gene is possibly TRBD2 (6 bases). V was shortened by 0 bases and J by 0 bases, with 7 bases between the two germline ends. Germline CDR1 SGHRS, CDR2 YFSETQ. This CDR3 has 15 residues. The CDR3 DNA reads as TGCGCCAGCAGCTTGGTGGGGGGCTCCTACAATGAGCAGTTCTTC. Translated, it gives CASSLVGGSYNEQFF.

The chain carries TRBV6-1 and TRBJ1-3; no clear D. The ends were cut back, 3 bases at V and 0 bases at J, with 9 bases in the middle. The CDR3 spans 15 residues. Germline-derived CDR1 and CDR2 are MNHNS and SASEGT. CDR3 protein: CASSDYDNSGNTIYF. The CDR3 DNA reads as TGTGCCAGCAGTGATTACGACAACTCTGGAAACACCATATATTTT.

The chain links TRBV11-2 to TRBJ1-1; TRBD1 aligns across 7 bases. The CDR3 totals 15 residues. Germline V lookup: CDR1 SGHAT, CDR2 FQNNGV. The V gene end was trimmed by 2 bases and the J gene end by 6 bases; junction bases not matched to a gene: 9. CDR3 sequence: CASSLMLAGGSEAFF. For the CDR3, the DNA is TGTGCCAGCAGCTTAATGTTGGCAGGGGGATCTGAAGCTTTCTTT.

This clone was counted only a few times. The rearrangement uses TRBV3-1 (or the pseudogene TRBV3-2) and TRBJ1-3; a weak D match, TRBD1 (5 bases). V dropped 2 bases and J dropped 2 bases, with 10 bases sitting between them. This CDR3 has 15 amino acids. Looked up from germline, CDR1 is LGHDT and CDR2 is YNNKEL (reference sequence). Written as DNA, the CDR3 is TGTGCCAGCAGCCAATTCCCAGGGACTGGAAACACCATATATTTT. This codes for CASSQFPGTGNTIYF.

V gene TRBV3-1 (or the pseudogene TRBV3-2) combines with J gene TRBJ2-7; D remains unclear. Trimming stripped 1 base from V and 6 bases from J, with 10 bases between. The CDR3 is 13 residues long. The germline V gene has CDR1 LGHDT and CDR2 YNNKEL (reference sequence). Here the CDR3 DNA reads TGTGCCAGCAGCCAAGTTTTGGGCCGCGAGCAGTACTTC. It encodes CASSQVLGREQYF.

The V and J genes are TRBV6-2 or TRBV6-3 and TRBJ2-3; no reliable D call. Deletions cut 4 bases from V and 2 bases from J, with 7 bases between. The length of the CDR3 is 13 residues. Per the germline V gene, CDR1 is MNHEY and CDR2 is SVGEGT. CDR3 protein: CASSFPYTDTQYF. The CDR3 DNA reads as TGTGCCAGCAGTTTCCCGTACACAGATACGCAGTATTTT.